The clone carrying this T cell receptor beta chain was detected a few times. The table came from immunoSEQ multiplex PCR; TCRdb's copy has only in-frame clones and leaves some out. The sample consists of around 100,000 clones, 75% to 90% of them appearing once. Sample time point: after dendritic cell vaccination, including at tumor progression/relapse. These data originate in a study of glioma-infiltrating T cells after dendritic cell vaccination. CDR1 and CDR2 from the germline V gene are SEHNR and FQNEAQ (reference sequence). V dropped 2 bases and J dropped 10 bases, with 14 bases sitting between them. This CDR3 has 13 residues.

The J gene is TRBJ1-1, the V gene TRBV7-9, with D possibly matching TRBD1 (5 bases). The sample here was blood, taken after dendritic cell vaccination. This clonotype originated in a human donor with glioblastoma. The CDR3 region has the DNA TGTGCCAGCAGCTTAACTGGGGGGTTTGGAGCTTTCTTT. This translates into CASSLTGGFGAFF.